Below are 22 T cell receptor beta chains sequenced from a single sample in a study of T cell repertoires in cytomegalovirus infection. From the reads, TCRdb called clonotypes with MiXCR, one entry per CDR3 protein. In the table there are about 230,000 distinct CDR3 sequences, under 25% of which are singletons. Sequenced input: CD8+ T cells from PBMCs. These receptors were obtained from a human donor in good health (CMV status not recorded). Some clones in this sample may be carry-over from other donors' samples.

This clonotype was seen a few times. V gene TRBV7-2 combines with J gene TRBJ2-1; D not resolved. Between the trimmed V and J ends, which lost 5 bases and 3 bases, there was a span of 14 bases. The CDR3 has 15 residues. Looked up from germline, CDR1 is SGHTA and CDR2 is FQGNSA. Written as DNA, the CDR3 is TGTGCCAGCAGCCGCCCAGAAGGGTTCTACAATGAGCAGTTCTTC. It yields the protein CASSRPEGFYNEQFF.

Only a few counts were recorded for this clonotype. The chain couples TRBV6-1 to TRBJ2-2; possible D gene TRBD2, 6 bases. V shed 5 bases and J shed 7 bases, with 14 bases lying between them. The CDR3 has 14 residues. CDR1 is MNHNS, CDR2 SASEGT, per germline. As DNA, the CDR3 is TGTGCCAGCAGTTATTACGTCGGGGGCGGGGAGCTGTTTTTT. Translation: CASSYYVGGGELFF.

Only a few counts were recorded for this clonotype. The rearrangement uses TRBV20-1 and TRBJ1-2; possibly TRBD1 for D (6 bases). Germline V gene data show CDR1 as DFQATT and CDR2 as SNEGSKA (reference sequence). The CDR3 extends over 14 amino acids. V lost 5 bases and J 8 bases, leaving 21 bases between the germline ends. The CDR3 sequence: CSARPRGPHIGYTF. For the CDR3, the DNA is TGCAGTGCTCGCCCCAGGGGACCCCACATCGGCTACACCTTC.

For the CDR3, the DNA is TGCGCCAGCTCTCGACTAGCGGGCGAAAATGAGCAGTTCTTC. The encoded protein is CASSRLAGENEQFF. The chain recombines TRBV5-1 with TRBJ2-1, with TRBD2 matching 10 bases. The CDR3 totals 14 residues. Trimming removed 7 bases from V and 7 bases from J; junction bases left unmatched: 8. CDR1 and CDR2 from the germline V gene are SGHRS and YFSETQ. The full variable domain, completed using reference TRBV5-1 and TRBJ2-1, is KAGVTQTPRYLIKTRGQQVTLSCSPISGHRSVSWYQQTPGQGLQFLFEYFSETQRNKGNFPGRFSGRQFSNSRSEMNVSTLELGDSALYLCASSRLAGENEQFFGPGTRLTVL.

This clonotype was counted many times. The rearrangement joins TRBV7-8 to TRBJ2-5; unclear D gene. The V gene lost 5 bases and the J gene lost 2 bases, with 12 bases spanning the gap. In germline, CDR1 is SGHVS, CDR2 FQNEAQ. The CDR3 consists of 14 residues. DNA of the CDR3: TGTGCCAGCAGCCCCGAGGAAGAGCAAGAGACCCAGTACTTC. Translation: CASSPEEEQETQYF.

The chain is built from TRBV20-1 and TRBJ2-7; 8 bases fit TRBD1. Germline trimming cut 2 bases from V and 2 bases from J; bases unmatched to any gene: 8. The germline gives CDR1 DFQATT, CDR2 SNEGSKA (reference sequence). The CDR3 is 15 residues long. CDR3 sequence reads: CSARPRDRSTYEQYF. The CDR3 nucleotides are TGCAGTGCTAGACCCCGGGACAGGAGCACCTACGAGCAGTACTTC.

The chain joins TRBV4-1 to TRBJ2-3; the D call may be TRBD1 or TRBD2 (5 bases each). Germline values: CDR1 MGHRA, CDR2 YSYEKL. The CDR3 is made up of 13 amino acids. With 1 base removed from V and 6 bases from J, the gap between germline ends came to 8 bases. The DNA for the CDR3 is TGCGCCAGCAGCCAAGGAGGGGTGGATACGCAGTATTTT. Translated, it gives CASSQGGVDTQYF.

V gene TRBV29-1 combines with J gene TRBJ2-2; 10 nucleotides agree with TRBD1. V dropped 6 bases and J dropped 3; count of bases not matched to a gene: 4. Germline values: CDR1 SQVTM, CDR2 ANQGSEA. The CDR3 has 14 amino acids. The DNA for the CDR3 is TGCAGCGTAGTGGGGACAGGGGACACCGGGGAGCTGTTTTTT. This sequence encodes CSVVGTGDTGELFF.

This clonotype came up a few times. This chain joins TRBV29-1 and TRBJ2-7; 7 bases fit TRBD1. The CDR3 loop spans 15 amino acids. V lost 7 bases, J lost 0 bases, and 12 bases stayed unmatched. CDR1 is SQVTM, CDR2 ANQGSEA, per germline. CDR3 nucleotide sequence: TGCAGCGCCGTGGGGTCAGGGACAGCCTCCTACGAGCAGTACTTC. It yields the protein CSAVGSGTASYEQYF.

This clonotype was recorded many times. V gene TRBV7-9 combines with J gene TRBJ2-4, with D perhaps assigned TRBD1 or TRBD2 (5 bases each). Trimming stripped 0 bases from V and 12 bases from J, with 12 bases between. This CDR3 comprises 13 residues. Germline CDR1 and CDR2: SEHNR and FQNEAQ (reference sequence). The CDR3, as DNA: TGTGCCAGCAGCTTAGCCGGGACGGTGGATCAGTACTTC. Its translation: CASSLAGTVDQYF.

V and J are TRBV29-1 and TRBJ1-4, with D perhaps matching TRBD1 (5 bases). This CDR3 has 13 residues. The germline V gene has CDR1 SQVTM and CDR2 ANQGSEA. Trimming stripped 0 bases from V and 12 bases from J, with 14 bases between. DNA of the CDR3: TGCAGCGTTGAAGATCCACGCAGGGCGGAACTGTTTTTT. Its translation is CSVEDPRRAELFF. Full variable domain (remainder filled in from reference TRBV29-1 and TRBJ1-4): SAVISQKPSRDICQRGTSLTIQCQVDSQVTMMFWYRQQPGQSLTLIATANQGSEATYESGFVIDKFPISRPNLTFSTLTVSNMSPEDSSIYLCSVEDPRRAELFFGSGTQLSVL.

The chain has TRBV28 and TRBJ1-2; TRBD1 might be the D (6 bases). The CDR3 is 15 amino acids. Germline CDR1 is MDHEN and CDR2 is SYDVKM. Trimming removed 5 bases at V and 2 bases at J, with 15 bases between. The CDR3 spells CASSPYRELNYGYTF. The CDR3 DNA reads TGTGCCAGCAGTCCCTACAGGGAATTGAACTATGGCTACACCTTC.

This clonotype has ten or more counts. This chain joins TRBV7-8 and TRBJ2-5; D unresolved. The CDR3 extends over 13 amino acids. The V and J ends lost 1 base and 4 bases respectively, with 7 bases between them. Germline values: CDR1 SGHVS, CDR2 FQNEAQ. CDR3: CASSLVNSETQYF. CDR3 nucleotides: TGTGCCAGCAGCTTAGTAAATTCAGAGACCCAGTACTTC.

This clonotype appeared many times. CDR3 nucleotide sequence: TGTGCCAGCAGTTTGGAGACAGGACCGGCGAATGAAAAACTGTTTTTT. Its protein product is CASSLETGPANEKLFF. The chain carries TRBV28 and TRBJ1-4; the D gene is possibly TRBD1 (6 bases). The CDR3 totals 16 residues. Per germline, CDR1 MDHEN and CDR2 SYDVKM. The V end was cut by 3 bases, the J end by 5 bases, with 16 bases between.

This chain connects TRBV12-3 or TRBV12-4 to TRBJ2-3; 10 nucleotides line up with TRBD1. V trimming: 5 bases; J trimming: 4 bases; junction bases outside the gene matches: 3. This CDR3 contains 14 residues. The DNA of the CDR3 is TGTGCCAGCAGTGGGACAGGGGTTGCAGATACGCAGTATTTT. As protein: CASSGTGVADTQYF.

The rearrangement links TRBV20-1 to TRBJ2-7; 10 bases are shared with TRBD2. V lost 0 bases to trimming and J lost 5 bases; unmatched junction nucleotides: 10. The length of the CDR3 is 16 residues. Germline CDR1 is DFQATT and CDR2 is SNEGSKA (reference sequence). CDR3 region: CSARDRAGTSVDEQYF. The CDR3 region has the DNA TGCAGTGCTAGAGATCGAGCCGGGACTAGCGTCGACGAGCAGTACTTC.

This clonotype has a count of ten or more. The chain recombines TRBV27 with TRBJ2-1; D might be TRBD2 (6 bases). The CDR3 totals 12 residues. CDR1 MNHEY and CDR2 SMNVEV come from the germline V gene (reference sequence). V lost 8 bases to trimming and J lost 8 bases, with 13 bases between them. The CDR3 DNA reads as TGTGCCAGCTACAGACTAGTAGATGAGCAGTTCTTC. Translation gives CASYRLVDEQFF.

V and J are TRBV2 and TRBJ2-1, with D hard to call. This CDR3 spans 10 amino acids. CDR1 and CDR2 from the germline V gene are SNHLY and FYNNEI. V was clipped by 8 bases and J by 10 bases, with 9 bases between them. The CDR3 sequence is CASLTGEQFF. CDR3 nucleotides: TGTGCCAGCCTAACCGGGGAGCAGTTCTTC.

In this sample, this clonotype turned up many times. V and J are TRBV7-9 and TRBJ2-1; 9 bases are a match to TRBD2. The CDR3 loop spans 15 amino acids. V trimming: 2 bases; J trimming: 8 bases; junction bases outside the gene matches: 7. Germline CDR1 is SEHNR and CDR2 is FQNEAQ (reference sequence). This CDR3 is CASSLLVAGADEQFF. CDR3 DNA sequence: TGTGCCAGCAGCTTACTGGTAGCGGGGGCGGATGAGCAGTTCTTC.

This clonotype was picked up a small number of times. This chain links TRBV12-3 or TRBV12-4 with TRBJ1-5; D is unclear. The length of the CDR3 is 15 residues. V lost 2 bases and J lost 3, with 11 bases in between. CDR3 sequence reads: CASSLNSGDNQPQHF. CDR3 nucleotides: TGTGCCAGCAGTTTAAACAGCGGGGACAATCAGCCCCAGCATTTT.

This clonotype occurred a few times. V is TRBV12-3 or TRBV12-4 and J is TRBJ1-5; possibly TRBD1 for D (5 bases). V was cut by 6 bases and J by 3 bases, with 15 bases left in between. The CDR3 extends over 15 amino acids. CDR3 nucleotide sequence: TGTGCCAGCAGCTCCGACAGAGAACCCAATCAGCCCCAGCATTTT. This encodes CASSSDREPNQPQHF.

This chain joins TRBV28 and TRBJ1-1, with D possibly being TRBD1 (6 bases). V was trimmed by 5 bases and J by 5 bases, leaving 18 bases between them. Germline-derived CDR1 and CDR2 are MDHEN and SYDVKM. CDR3 length: 15 amino acids. CDR3 in amino acids: CASSAYRERLTEAFF. The DNA for the CDR3 is TGTGCCAGCAGTGCATACAGGGAGAGGTTGACTGAAGCTTTCTTT.